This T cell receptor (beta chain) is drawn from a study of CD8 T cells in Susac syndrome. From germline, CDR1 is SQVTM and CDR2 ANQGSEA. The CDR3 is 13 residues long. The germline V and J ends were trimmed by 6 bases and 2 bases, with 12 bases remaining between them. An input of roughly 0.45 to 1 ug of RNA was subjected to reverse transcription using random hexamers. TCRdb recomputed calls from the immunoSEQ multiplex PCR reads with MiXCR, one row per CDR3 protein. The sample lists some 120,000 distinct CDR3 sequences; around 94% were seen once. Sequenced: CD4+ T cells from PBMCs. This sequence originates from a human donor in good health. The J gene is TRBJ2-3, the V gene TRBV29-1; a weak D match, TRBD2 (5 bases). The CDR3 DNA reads TGCAGCGTGGTCACGGGGAACACAGATACGCAGTATTTT. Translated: CSVVTGNTDTQYF.